The TCR beta chain described here comes from a study of T-cell reconstitution after alpha-beta-depleted transplantation in children. Remarks on this clonotype: The antigen is undetermined.

TCRbeta library preparation incorporated unique molecular identifiers. TCRdb fed the PCR reads into MiXCR, producing one record per CDR3 protein. The table includes about 58,000 distinct CDR3 sequences, approximately 43% detected once. Findings of the study overall: Reportedly, roughly two months post-transplant, alpha-beta T cells arose from several hundred expanded graft clones. Diversity and T-cell counts at one year after transplant derived mostly from new T cells.

The CDR3 has 15 amino acids. In germline, CDR1 is LGHNA, CDR2 YNFKEQ. V gave up 4 bases and J gave up 8 bases, with 17 bases separating them. The source of this sequence is a male patient younger than 18 who had a stem cell transplant for acute lymphoblastic leukemia, so the T cells may come from the graft donor. Sequenced here: PBMCs, mostly from graft donor cells, sampled 360 days after TCRalphabeta/CD19-depleted stem cell transplant. The V call is TRBV4-2, the J call TRBJ1-4; D remains unclear. CDR3 loop: CASSRGRTQDEKLFF. CDR3 in DNA: TGTGCCAGCAGCCGCGGCCGGACCCAAGACGAAAAACTGTTTTTT.